The 22 T cell receptor beta chains reported below all come from one sample, sequenced in a study of T cells of healthy individuals. Each CDR3 protein gets one entry after TCRdb re-called the 5' RACE reads with MiXCR. The sample records 55,000 to 65,000 distinct CDR3 sequences, 15% to 20% being singletons. Source of these receptors: a human donor in good health.

The J gene is TRBJ2-2, the V gene TRBV20-1; tentatively, D is TRBD1 (6 bases). CDR1 is DFQATT and CDR2 is SNEGSKA in the germline V gene (reference sequence). The CDR3 covers 18 residues. Deletions cut 1 base from V and 1 base from J, with 19 bases between. CDR3 bases: TGCAGTGCTAGAGGTTACGTTACAGGGAAGGGGAACACCGGGGAGCTGTTTTTT. Encoded protein: CSARGYVTGKGNTGELFF.

This clonotype was counted at least ten times. The genes are TRBV12-3 or TRBV12-4 and TRBJ1-4, with 10 bases aligning to TRBD1. J was trimmed by 4 bases and V by 6 bases; bases with no gene match: 14. CDR3 length equals 18 residues. The CDR3 DNA is TGTGCCAGCAGACAAGGACAGGGGGGTATGAGGCGTAATGAAAAACTGTTTTTT. Amino acid sequence: CASRQGQGGMRRNEKLFF.

The V and J genes are TRBV29-1 and TRBJ1-1; D call uncertain. The CDR3 loop spans 14 amino acids. Trimming cost V 6 bases and J 6 bases, with 20 bases left between them. Per germline, CDR1 SQVTM and CDR2 ANQGSEA. The CDR3 here is CSVGSEGSISEAFF. The CDR3 DNA reads TGCAGCGTCGGGAGTGAGGGTTCGATCTCTGAAGCTTTCTTT.

To note about this clonotype: At one end, the junction sequence differs from germline, possibly due to a read error. The chain links TRBV15 to TRBJ1-1; D unresolved. The length of the CDR3 is 15 residues. Germline V gives CDR1 LNHNV, CDR2 YYDKDF (reference sequence). CDR3 sequence (DNA): TGTGCCACCAGAAGAGTCCCGGGTATGAACACTGAAGCTTTCTTT. This encodes CATRRVPGMNTEAFF.

The chain couples TRBV27 to TRBJ2-3; D perhaps matches TRBD2 (5 bases). Germline CDR1 MNHEY, CDR2 SMNVEV (reference sequence). Trimming pared 5 bases from V and 2 bases from J, leaving 17 bases between. This CDR3 has 16 residues. CDR3 residues: CASSRQLVLNTDTQYF. Written as DNA, the CDR3 is TGTGCCAGCAGTCGCCAACTAGTTTTGAACACAGATACGCAGTATTTT.

In regard to this clonotype: A much more abundant neighbour one base away suggests this may be a read error. This chain links TRBV28 with TRBJ2-7, with D unclear. Germline CDR1 MDHEN, CDR2 SYDVKM. The CDR3 totals 12 residues. The CDR3 loop is CVSSSGVYEQYF. CDR3 nucleotides: TGTGTCAGCAGTAGTGGGGTCTACGAGCAGTACTTC.

This clonotype was picked up many times. The chain employs TRBV18 and TRBJ1-3; TRBD1 is a possible D gene (6 bases). CDR3 size: 17 residues. Germline loops: CDR1 KGHSH, CDR2 LQKENI. V lost 3 bases and J 0 bases, leaving 15 bases between the germline ends. The CDR3 reads CASSPVGQPRSGNTIYF. The CDR3 DNA follows: TGTGCCAGCTCACCGGTTGGACAGCCTCGCTCTGGAAACACCATATATTTT.

This chain joins TRBV12-3 or TRBV12-4 and TRBJ2-1, with D hard to call. This CDR3 comprises 14 residues. Trimming removed 7 bases at V and 7 bases at J, with 17 bases between. Here the CDR3 DNA reads TGTGCCAGCACTCCACGGGCCCAAACGAATGAGCAGTTCTTC. Translation gives CASTPRAQTNEQFF.

This clonotype came up many times. This chain uses TRBV29-1 with TRBJ2-1, with D possibly TRBD1 on 6 matching bases. The CDR3 loop spans 12 amino acids. The germline gives CDR1 SQVTM, CDR2 ANQGSEA. V was clipped by 8 bases and J by 5 bases, with 13 bases between them. In DNA form, the CDR3 reads TGCAGCCCCCGGACAGTCCACAATGAGCAGTTCTTC. This sequence encodes CSPRTVHNEQFF.

The V gene is TRBV7-2, the J gene TRBJ1-2, with D unclear. The germline CDR1 and CDR2 sequences are SGHTA and FQGNSA. This CDR3 has 13 residues. V gave up 1 base and J gave up 4 bases, with 7 bases separating them. For the CDR3, the DNA is TGTGCCAGCAGCTTAGGAGCAACCTATGGCTACACCTTC. It specifies CASSLGATYGYTF. Together with reference TRBV7-2 and TRBJ1-2, the CDR3 gives the full variable domain: GAGVSQSPSNKVTEKGKDVELRCDPISGHTALYWYRQSLGQGLEFLIYFQGNSAPDKSGLPSDRFSAERTGGSVSTLTIQRTQQEDSAVYLCASSLGATYGYTFGSGTRLTVV.

This rearrangement joins TRBV7-9 to TRBJ2-5; 7 bases fit TRBD2. Per germline, CDR1 SEHNR and CDR2 FQNEAQ (reference sequence). The CDR3 length is 14 residues. V gave up 5 bases and J gave up 0 bases; unmatched junction bases: 3. The CDR3: CASSPSGYQETQYF. Here the CDR3 DNA reads TGTGCCAGCAGCCCTAGCGGTTACCAAGAGACCCAGTACTTC.

This clonotype was found a few times. The rearrangement links TRBV12-3 or TRBV12-4 to TRBJ1-3; no clear D. The CDR3 is 16 amino acids. Trimming shortened V by 6 bases and J by 0 bases, and 15 bases separated the two germline ends. The DNA for the CDR3 is TGTGCCAGCAGGGTATCGGGGAGATCCTCTGGAAACACCATATATTTT. Protein product: CASRVSGRSSGNTIYF.

This clonotype was recorded many times. The chain combines TRBV20-1 with TRBJ2-5; 9 bases line up with TRBD2. Germline V gene sequence: CDR1 DFQATT, CDR2 SNEGSKA (reference sequence). The CDR3 contains 14 residues. J lost 5 bases, V lost 2 bases, and 6 bases had no gene match. DNA of the CDR3: TGCAGTGCTAGACCGAGCGGGGGGAGGGAGACCCAGTACTTC. Translating gives CSARPSGGRETQYF.

This clonotype was picked up many times. The rearrangement joins TRBV6-5 to TRBJ1-5; D is possibly TRBD1 (6 bases). V dropped 3 bases and J dropped 6 bases, with 12 bases sitting between them. The CDR3 has 14 residues. Per the germline V gene, CDR1 is MNHEY and CDR2 is SVGAGI. CDR3 in DNA: TGTGCCAGCAGTTATGGGGGGGCCGGTCAGCCCCAGCATTTT. As protein: CASSYGGAGQPQHF.

This clonotype was observed a few times. V and J are TRBV15 and TRBJ2-1; maybe TRBD2 (6 bases). CDR3 length equals 16 residues. The V gene's germline CDR1 is LNHNV and CDR2 YYDKDF (reference sequence). Trimming removed 1 base at V and 5 bases at J, with 15 bases between. In DNA form, the CDR3 reads TGTGCCACCAGCAGAGCGGGGGAAAGGGATCACAATGAGCAGTTCTTC. Its translation: CATSRAGERDHNEQFF.

At least ten counts were recorded for this clonotype. An end of the junction differs from the germline gene, which may be a read error. This sequence joins TRBV7-2 and TRBJ2-7; D uncertain. CDR1 and CDR2 (germline): SGHTA, FQGNSA. The length of the CDR3 is 11 residues. CDR3 region: CASSSGPGKDF. The CDR3 nucleotides are TGTGCCAGCAGCTCCGGTCCTGGTAAGGACTTC.

This clonotype was seen more than once but under ten times. The genes are TRBV7-9 and TRBJ2-7; TRBD2 is a possible D gene (6 bases). CDR3 length equals 13 residues. Trimming pared 5 bases from V and 3 bases from J, leaving 11 bases between. CDR1 and CDR2 (germline): SEHNR, FQNEAQ (reference sequence). The CDR3 DNA is TGTGCCAGCAGCCGACTAGTAAACTACGAGCAGTACTTC. Its translation: CASSRLVNYEQYF.

On this clonotype itself: This may arise from a read error, as a much more abundant clone is one base away. The CDR3 is CSARVTGQHQHF. The CDR3 coding sequence is TGCAGTGCTAGGGTTACAGGTCAGCACCAGCATTTT. The chain links TRBV20-1 to TRBJ1-5, with D maybe TRBD1 (5 bases). Germline values: CDR1 DFQATT, CDR2 SNEGSKA (reference sequence). The length of the CDR3 is 12 residues.

This clonotype was detected only a few times. The chain carries TRBV29-1 and TRBJ1-1; D perhaps matches TRBD1 (6 bases). The length of the CDR3 is 14 residues. Trimming removed 7 bases at V and 3 bases at J, with 18 bases between. CDR1 SQVTM and CDR2 ANQGSEA come from the germline V gene. This chain's CDR3 is CSETGVRGDTEAFF. The CDR3 DNA sequence: TGCAGCGAGACGGGGGTAAGGGGGGACACTGAAGCTTTCTTT. Using reference TRBV29-1 and TRBJ1-1 for the parts outside the CDR3, the full variable domain is SAVISQKPSRDICQRGTSLTIQCQVDSQVTMMFWYRQQPGQSLTLIATANQGSEATYESGFVIDKFPISRPNLTFSTLTVSNMSPEDSSIYLCSETGVRGDTEAFFGQGTRLTVV.

This clonotype came up a few times. The chain uses TRBV28 and TRBJ1-2, with D hard to call. V was shortened by 7 bases and J by 5 bases, with 17 bases between the two germline ends. Germline values: CDR1 MDHEN, CDR2 SYDVKM. The CDR3 totals 14 residues. In nucleotides, the CDR3 is TGTGCCAGCACCCCGTCGCCCATCAGATATGGCTACACCTTC. This gives the protein CASTPSPIRYGYTF.

This clonotype occurred many times. The chain couples TRBV12-3 or TRBV12-4 to TRBJ1-3, with D hard to call. CDR3 length: 13 amino acids. Trimming removed 8 bases at V and 4 bases at J, with 12 bases between. CDR3 nucleotide sequence: TGTGCCAGCCACGATCCCGAGGGAAACACCATATATTTT. Translating it yields CASHDPEGNTIYF.

This clonotype was observed a few times. The chain is built from TRBV10-3 and TRBJ2-7, with D possibly TRBD2 on 5 matching bases. Germline V gene sequence: CDR1 ENHRY, CDR2 SYGVKD. V lost 5 bases to trimming and J lost 2 bases, with 13 bases between them. The CDR3 consists of 14 residues. This CDR3 is CAISTTGIAYEQYF. In DNA, the CDR3 is TGTGCCATCAGTACCACCGGGATAGCCTACGAGCAGTACTTC.